The rows below give T cell receptor beta chains drawn from one sample of a study of blood T cell repertoires in COVID-19. Sequencing was performed with immunoSEQ multiplex PCR; in TCRdb, only in-frame clones are kept and a portion is missing. The sample carries a few hundred thousand clones, about 88% recorded once. Sequencing was done on a sample of PBMCs or T cells enriched from blood (not recorded which). Every receptor here comes from a woman in her 40s who had recovered from COVID-19. CDR3s include the opening cysteine and the closing phenylalanine or tryptophan. A D gene is named only where the DNA matches it firmly. The listing skips clone size in some rows; elsewhere it reads once, few, many or a size class.

TRBV9,TRBD2,TRBJ2-1,-,CASSTSLAAKTDEQFF,TGTGCCAGCAGCACATCCCTAGCGGCTAAGACGGATGAGCAGTTCTTC
TRBV28,TRBD2,TRBJ2-5,-,CASSFLSGGEETQYF,TGTGCCAGCAGTTTTCTTAGCGGGGGGGAAGAGACCCAGTACTTC
TRBV27,-,TRBJ2-2,-,CASSSYSLMNTGELFF,TGTGCCAGCAGTTCTTACAGCCTTATGAACACCGGGGAGCTGTTTTTT
TRBV20-1,TRBD1,TRBJ2-7,-,CSASGPGGFYF,TGCAGTGCTAGCGGGCCAGGGGGCTTTTACTTC
TRBV6-5,-,TRBJ2-2,-,CASRGGANTGELFF,TGTGCCAGCAGGGGGGGGGCCAACACCGGGGAGCTGTTTTTT
TRBV7-2,-,TRBJ1-3,once,CASSLESGTGGNTIYF,TGTGCCAGCAGCTTAGAATCAGGGACTGGCGGAAACACCATATATTTT
TRBV11-2,TRBD1,TRBJ1-2,-,CASSLGRGSYGYTF,TGTGCCAGCAGCTTAGGCAGGGGGAGCTATGGCTACACCTTC
TRBV19,-,TRBJ2-1,-,CASSIYNEQFF,TGTGCCAGTAGCATTTACAATGAGCAGTTCTTC
TRBV10-3,-,TRBJ2-7,-,CAISDTISSYEQYF,TGTGCCATCAGTGACACCATCTCGAGCTACGAGCAGTACTTC
TRBV19,TRBD1,TRBJ2-7,-,CASSRDRGLREQYF,TGTGCCAGTAGTAGGGACAGGGGGCTGCGCGAGCAGTACTTC
TRBV12-3/TRBV12-4,-,TRBJ2-1,-,CASSLIAEQFF,TGTGCCAGCAGTCTTATAGCTGAGCAGTTCTTC
TRBV12-5,TRBD2,TRBJ2-7,-,CASGLVREGLREYEQYF,TGTGCTAGTGGTTTGGTACGGGAGGGATTAAGAGAGTACGAGCAGTACTTC
TRBV12-5,TRBD2,TRBJ2-3,-,CASGFPGVSGAGTDTQYF,TGTGCTAGTGGTTTCCCGGGGGTCAGCGGGGCTGGGACAGATACGCAGTATTTT
TRBV28,TRBD2,TRBJ2-7,-,CASSSLRGGGRFRQDEQYF,TGTGCCAGCAGTTCCCTAAGGGGCGGGGGGCGATTTAGGCAGGACGAGCAGTACTTC
TRBV11-3,-,TRBJ2-7,-,CASSPTNTYEQYF,TGTGCCAGCAGCCCGACAAATACCTACGAGCAGTACTTC
TRBV28,TRBD1,TRBJ1-2,-,CASSSPGQGSYGYTF,TGTGCCAGCAGTTCTCCGGGACAGGGGTCCTATGGCTACACCTTC
TRBV29-1,-,TRBJ1-2,-,CSVDSQYYGYTF,TGCAGCGTTGATTCACAGTACTATGGCTACACCTTC
TRBV2,TRBD2,TRBJ2-5,-,CASSGLTGSGLTETQYF,TGTGCCAGCAGTGGACTAACTGGTAGCGGGTTAACAGAGACCCAGTACTTC
TRBV19,TRBD1,TRBJ2-7,-,CASSGTGDYEQYF,TGTGCCAGTAGCGGGACAGGGGACTACGAGCAGTACTTC
TRBV30,TRBD1,TRBJ1-2,-,CAWSGTGEASGYTF,TGTGCCTGGAGTGGGACAGGGGAGGCGTCTGGCTACACCTTC
TRBV4-1,-,TRBJ2-7,-,CASSQDVGGGLSYEQYF,TGCGCCAGCAGCCAAGATGTAGGAGGGGGCCTTTCCTACGAGCAGTACTTC
TRBV7-9,TRBD2,TRBJ2-5,-,CASSPISGAGETQYF,TGTGCCAGCAGCCCTATTAGCGGGGCTGGGGAGACCCAGTACTTC
TRBV4-3,-,TRBJ2-1,-,CASSQVMYNEQFF,TGCGCCAGCAGCCAAGTCATGTACAATGAGCAGTTCTTC
TRBV9,-,TRBJ2-7,-,CASSVTGKGDEQYF,TGTGCCAGCAGCGTAACCGGGAAGGGCGACGAGCAGTACTTC
TRBV28,TRBD1,TRBJ2-7,once,CASTLTGGFSYEQYF,TGTGCCAGCACCCTGACAGGGGGATTCTCCTACGAGCAGTACTTC
TRBV24-1,TRBD1,TRBJ2-7,-,CATSERNRGEQYF,TGTGCCACCAGTGAACGCAACAGGGGCGAGCAGTACTTC
TRBV5-4,TRBD2,TRBJ2-2,-,CATQQRGPTGELFF,TGTGCCACTCAACAGCGGGGGCCCACCGGGGAGCTGTTTTTT
TRBV3-1/TRBV3-2,TRBD2,TRBJ2-5,-,CASSPKLAGGPYFETQYF,TGTGCCAGCAGCCCGAAACTAGCGGGAGGGCCATATTTTGAGACCCAGTACTTC
TRBV7-6,-,TRBJ2-3,-,CASSLDRLRGNAQYF,TGTGCCAGCAGCTTAGATAGACTTCGAGGGAATGCGCAGTATTTT
TRBV7-8,TRBD1,TRBJ2-5,-,CASSSGTGVIETQYF,TGTGCCAGCAGCTCCGGGACAGGGGTTATTGAGACCCAGTACTTC
TRBV18,-,TRBJ2-1,-,CASSPETSYEQFF,TGTGCCAGCTCACCGGAGACTAGTTATGAGCAGTTCTTC
TRBV5-6,-,TRBJ2-1,few,CASSPIASDSYNEQFF,TGTGCCAGCAGCCCCATTGCTAGCGACTCCTACAATGAGCAGTTCTTC
TRBV28,TRBD1,TRBJ1-4,-,CASSPAGQGDEKLFF,TGTGCCAGCAGTCCAGCCGGACAGGGGGATGAAAAACTGTTTTTT
TRBV6-1,TRBD1,TRBJ1-1,-,CASSVDRGVPNTEAFF,TGTGCCAGCAGTGTGGACAGGGGGGTCCCGAACACTGAAGCTTTCTTT
TRBV28,TRBD1,TRBJ1-2,-,CASSWTGDANYGYTF,TGTGCCAGCAGTTGGACAGGGGACGCTAACTATGGCTACACCTTC
TRBV5-8,-,TRBJ1-2,-,CAIGSRVRGGYTF,TGTGCCATAGGGAGTAGGGTCCGAGGAGGCTACACCTTC
TRBV19,TRBD1,TRBJ1-5,-,CASSIWDRNQPQHF,TGTGCCAGTAGTATTTGGGACAGAAATCAGCCCCAGCATTTT
TRBV19,TRBD1,TRBJ1-4,-,CASSSPGTGYEKLFF,TGTGCCAGTAGTTCTCCCGGGACAGGGTACGAAAAACTGTTTTTT
TRBV6-6,-,TRBJ1-5,-,CASSSDRNNQPQHF,TGTGCCAGCAGTTCAGACAGGAACAATCAGCCCCAGCATTTT
TRBV5-1,-,TRBJ1-1,-,CASSYDGYNTEAFF,TGCGCCAGCAGCTACGACGGGTACAACACTGAAGCTTTCTTT
TRBV4-2,TRBD2,TRBJ2-7,-,CASSQEMGGRYEQYF,TGTGCCAGCAGCCAAGAAATGGGCGGGAGATATGAGCAGTACTTC
TRBV3-1/TRBV3-2,TRBD2,TRBJ2-5,-,CASSLRTSVGTQYF,TGTGCCAGCAGCCTTAGGACTAGCGTCGGGACCCAGTACTTC
TRBV5-1,TRBD2,TRBJ2-1,-,CASSLVSLAAYNEQFF,TGCGCCAGCAGCTTGGTGTCTCTAGCGGCCTACAATGAGCAGTTCTTC
TRBV21-1,-,TRBJ2-7,-,CASSKILTSGRYYEQYF,TGTGCCAGCAGCAAAATCCTAACTAGCGGGAGATACTACGAGCAGTACTTC
TRBV7-2,TRBD2,TRBJ2-2,-,CASSLRLALNTGELFF,TGTGCCAGCAGCTTGAGACTAGCCCTGAACACCGGGGAGCTGTTTTTT
TRBV24-1,TRBD2,TRBJ2-1,-,CATSGRTSATYNEQFF,TGTGCCACCAGTGGCCGGACTAGCGCTACGTACAATGAGCAGTTCTTC
TRBV5-4,TRBD1,TRBJ2-1,-,CASSSPQGNEQFF,TGTGCCAGCAGCAGCCCACAGGGGAATGAGCAGTTCTTC
TRBV11-2,-,TRBJ2-1,-,CASSFAGEVSEQFF,TGTGCCAGCAGCTTCGCCGGGGAGGTCAGTGAGCAGTTCTTC
TRBV29-1,TRBD2,TRBJ2-3,-,CSGTPLGGGGTDTQYF,TGCAGCGGTACACCACTGGGCGGGGGGGGCACAGATACGCAGTATTTT
TRBV24-1,-,TRBJ2-1,-,CATSAYNEQFF,TGTGCCACCAGTGCGTACAATGAGCAGTTCTTC
TRBV11-2,TRBD2,TRBJ2-5,-,CASRGLTGGRSKTQYF,TGTGCCAGCAGAGGACTAACGGGCGGGAGATCGAAGACCCAGTACTTC
TRBV9,-,TRBJ2-7,-,CASSVGLGRSDYEQYF,TGTGCCAGCAGCGTAGGATTAGGCCGTTCCGACTATGAGCAGTACTTC
TRBV5-1,-,TRBJ2-5,-,CASSLEAGAGQETQYF,TGCGCCAGCAGCTTGGAAGCCGGGGCGGGGCAAGAGACCCAGTACTTC
TRBV19,-,TRBJ1-5,once,CASSISVDQPQHF,TGTGCCAGTAGTATTTCGGTCGATCAGCCCCAGCATTTT